Described below is a single T cell receptor beta chain sequence and its context. This sample is drawn from a study of shared clonotypes between healthy human individuals. Looked up from germline, CDR1 is KGHSH and CDR2 is LQKENI. Trimming cost V 5 bases and J 2 bases; bases outside gene matches: 5. This CDR3 is built from 15 residues. Libraries were prepared by immunoSEQ multiplex PCR; TCRdb keeps only in-frame clonotypes and omits some of them. This sample has roughly 500,000 clones, with more than 75% found just once. The clonotype was recovered from a woman aged 40 to 49 in good health. Some clones in this sample may be carry-over from other donors' samples. Sequenced material: PBMCs. The rearrangement links TRBV18 to TRBJ1-4; TRBD1 agrees at 7 bases. This CDR3 reads CASSSEQGTNEKLFF. Here the CDR3 DNA reads TGTGCCAGCTCATCCGAACAGGGGACTAATGAAAAACTGTTTTTT.